The clone carrying this T cell receptor (beta chain) showed up many times. The antigen is unknown. Pregnant or lactating patients were excluded, as were those with uncontrolled infection or other autoimmune disease. Blood sampling occurred at first hyperthyroidism diagnosis, ahead of any ophthalmopathy symptoms. The entry originates in a study of T cells in Graves' hyperthyroidism and ophthalmopathy. Whole-study findings and limits: A model of 13 V-J pairs discriminated ophthalmopathy from stable hyperthyroidism. Expanded thyroid clonotypes (above 0.001) were mostly also found in blood.

There were TCR beta CDR3 regions amplified from RNA transcripts. HTBI primers were used for first-round RT-PCR of the TCR CDR3. TCRdb called the multiplex PCR reads again in MiXCR, with one record for every CDR3 protein. This table holds 250,000 to 300,000 distinct CDR3 sequences, just over 14% found once. V lost 1 base to trimming and J lost 0 bases, with 11 bases between them. The CDR3 extends over 16 amino acids. The germline V gene has CDR1 SGHTA and CDR2 FQGNSA. This chain joins TRBV7-2 and TRBJ2-3; no clear D gene. Sequencing was carried out using blood. The TCR originated in a woman in her thirties or forties with Graves' hyperthyroidism that later progressed to Graves' ophthalmopathy. CDR3 sequence reads: CASSLVLLGSTDTQYF. The CDR3 DNA follows: TGTGCCAGCAGCTTAGTCCTCCTGGGAAGCACAGATACGCAGTATTTT. The whole variable domain, filled in from reference TRBV7-2 and TRBJ2-3, reads GAGVSQSPSNKVTEKGKDVELRCDPISGHTALYWYRQSLGQGLEFLIYFQGNSAPDKSGLPSDRFSAERTGGSVSTLTIQRTQQEDSAVYLCASSLVLLGSTDTQYFGPGTRLTVL.